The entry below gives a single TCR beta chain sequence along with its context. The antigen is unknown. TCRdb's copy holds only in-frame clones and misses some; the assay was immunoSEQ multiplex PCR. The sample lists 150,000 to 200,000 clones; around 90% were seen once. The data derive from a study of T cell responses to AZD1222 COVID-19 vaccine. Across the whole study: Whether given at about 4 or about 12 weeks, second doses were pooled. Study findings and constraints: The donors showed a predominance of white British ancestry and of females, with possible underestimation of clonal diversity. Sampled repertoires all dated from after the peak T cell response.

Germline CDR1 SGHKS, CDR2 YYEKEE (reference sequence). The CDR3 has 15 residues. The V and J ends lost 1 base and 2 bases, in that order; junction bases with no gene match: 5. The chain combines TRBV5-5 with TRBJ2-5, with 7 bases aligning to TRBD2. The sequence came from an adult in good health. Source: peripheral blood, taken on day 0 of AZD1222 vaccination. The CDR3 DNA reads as TGTGCCAGCAGCTTGTTGTCGGGACTACAAGAGACCCAGTACTTC. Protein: CASSLLSGLQETQYF.